The present TCR beta chain was sequenced within a study of blood T cells in healthy people across ages. Study-level background: The template switching approach captured approximately one barcoded beta molecule for every two T cells.

Extracted total RNA amounted to at least 5.5 micrograms for each sample. V trimming: 4 bases; J trimming: 8 bases; junction bases outside the gene matches: 10. The CDR3 has 15 residues. The germline V gene has CDR1 SGHRS and CDR2 YFSETQ. A second PCR of 7 to 11 cycles used a sample-barcoded 5' primer and a J-beta primer mix. TCRdb used MiXCR to reprocess the 5' RACE reads, holding one entry per CDR3 protein. The sample carries roughly 500,000 distinct CDR3 sequences, approximately 30% recorded once. This clonotype was recorded a few times. The sample consisted of blood. The clonotype comes from a woman aged 70-85 years in good health. The chain uses TRBV5-1 and TRBJ2-1; 9 nucleotides align to TRBD1. In nucleotides, the CDR3 is TGCGCCAGCAGCCAGGGGGGGACAGGGCCTCATGAGCAGTTCTTC. It specifies CASSQGGTGPHEQFF.